A single sample gave rise to the 12 T cell receptor beta chains below, sequenced in a study of blood T cell dynamics during melanoma immunotherapy. Produced via immunoSEQ multiplex PCR; TCRdb's table is partial and in-frame only. The profile shows under 11,000 clones, approximately 89% of them singletons. Time point here: week 3, after first cycle of checkpoint inhibitor. The sample in question was blood, obtained from a patient treated with checkpoint blockade. These receptors came from a human donor with melanoma.

The chain carries TRBV30 and TRBJ2-3; perhaps TRBD2 as D (5 bases). CDR1 and CDR2 (germline): GTSNPN, SVGIG (reference sequence). Deletions cut 0 bases from V and 5 bases from J, with 18 bases between. The CDR3 extends over 16 amino acids. CDR3 in DNA: TGTGCCTGGAGTGTACTGCTGCCCCGGGCGGGAGATACGCAGTATTTT. Translation: CAWSVLLPRAGDTQYF.

V and J are TRBV5-1 and TRBJ2-2, with a tentative D call TRBD2 (6 bases). V lost 4 bases and J lost 4, with 11 bases in between. Germline values: CDR1 SGHRS, CDR2 YFSETQ. The CDR3 is 14 amino acids. As DNA, the CDR3 is TGCGCCAGCAGCCCTCTGGGGGGCACCGGGGAGCTGTTTTTT. The encoded protein is CASSPLGGTGELFF.

The chain combines TRBV5-1 with TRBJ2-7, with 8 bases aligning to TRBD1. Trimming removed 4 bases from V and 4 bases from J; junction bases left unmatched: 13. The CDR3 spans 16 residues. CDR1 and CDR2 from the germline V gene are SGHRS and YFSETQ. CDR3: CASSPVQTGDRYEQYF. The CDR3 DNA follows: TGCGCCAGCAGCCCAGTTCAGACAGGGGACAGATACGAGCAGTACTTC.

The chain couples TRBV9 to TRBJ2-2; perhaps D is TRBD1 or TRBD2 (5 bases each). Trimming took 1 base from V and 0 from J, leaving 13 bases between them. Germline V lookup: CDR1 SGDLS, CDR2 YYNGEE. CDR3 length: 17 amino acids. CDR3 amino acids: CASSVSVGTANTGELFF. The CDR3 DNA follows: TGTGCCAGCAGCGTAAGTGTGGGGACCGCGAACACCGGGGAGCTGTTTTTT.

This chain connects TRBV19 to TRBJ1-1; the D is unclear. CDR1 is LNHDA and CDR2 is SQIVND in the germline V gene (reference sequence). The V gene lost 3 bases and the J gene lost 1 base, with 3 bases spanning the gap. The CDR3 is made up of 12 amino acids. The CDR3 reads CASSMWNTEAFF. The CDR3 DNA sequence: TGTGCCAGTAGTATGTGGAACACTGAAGCTTTCTTT.

This clone has only a few counts. This chain links TRBV5-8 with TRBJ2-7; D unclear. The CDR3 loop spans 12 amino acids. Germline V gene data show CDR1 as SGHTS and CDR2 as YDEGEE. V lost 0 bases, J lost 6 bases, and 7 bases lay in between. The CDR3 spells CASSLGRPEQYF. Written as DNA, the CDR3 is TGTGCCAGCAGCTTGGGGAGACCCGAGCAGTACTTC.

This clone has more than one count but fewer than ten. The genes are TRBV7-6 and TRBJ2-1; 9 bases are shared with TRBD2. The CDR3 loop spans 18 amino acids. V lost 7 bases, J lost 0 bases, and 13 bases stayed unmatched. Germline CDR1 SGHVS, CDR2 FNYEAQ. CDR3 nucleotide sequence: TGTGCCAGCACCTCCCGGCTAGCGGGGCCGAGCTCCTACAATGAGCAGTTCTTC. Translation: CASTSRLAGPSSYNEQFF.

The rearrangement uses TRBV7-3 and TRBJ2-1, with D unclear. This CDR3 is built from 12 residues. The germline V gene has CDR1 SGHTA and CDR2 FQGTGA. Trimming cost V 5 bases and J 7 bases, with 9 bases left between them. The chain's CDR3 is CASSANLNEQFF. CDR3 nucleotides: TGTGCCAGCAGCGCAAATCTTAATGAGCAGTTCTTC.

CDR3 sequence (DNA): TGTGCCACCAGCCACCGGGACAGGGACGAGCAGTACTTC. Translated, it gives CATSHRDRDEQYF. The chain recombines TRBV15 with TRBJ2-7; 9 bases match TRBD1. With V trimmed by 5 bases and J by 5 bases, 4 bases remained unmatched. The CDR3 runs to 13 residues. CDR1 LNHNV and CDR2 YYDKDF come from the germline V gene (reference sequence).

The chain has TRBV7-2 and TRBJ1-4, with TRBD1 matching over 7 bases. This CDR3 is built from 15 residues. In germline, CDR1 is SGHTA, CDR2 FQGNSA. Unmatched junction bases numbered 7, after V lost 5 bases and J lost 4 bases. This CDR3 reads CASSPRTGNNEKLFF. CDR3 in DNA: TGTGCCAGCAGCCCCCGGACAGGAAATAATGAAAAACTGTTTTTT.

This clone came up once. The chain couples TRBV18 to TRBJ2-5; 12 bases align to TRBD1. Germline loops: CDR1 KGHSH, CDR2 LQKENI. CDR3 length: 14 residues. The junction had 7 bases not matched to a gene; V was cut back by 3 bases and J by 11 bases. In DNA form, the CDR3 reads TGTGCCAGCTCACCGGGACAGGGGGCCTGGGAGCAGTACTTC. As protein: CASSPGQGAWEQYF.

The chain links TRBV7-2 to TRBJ2-4, with D unclear. The CDR3 is made up of 13 amino acids. The germline CDR1 and CDR2 sequences are SGHTA and FQGNSA. Trimming pared 5 bases from V and 7 bases from J, leaving 12 bases between. CDR3 loop: CASSRGMGNIQYF. The CDR3 coding sequence is TGTGCCAGCAGCCGCGGCATGGGCAACATTCAGTACTTC.